The next 16 T cell receptor beta chains were all read from a single sample in a study of post-analysis software for immune sequencing data. Findings and limits, study-wide: About 5 TRBV segments were significantly more frequent in patients than in controls. TRBV5-6, TRBV5-1 and TRBV20-1 were among these segments.

The antigens for these receptors are not known. Libraries were made from TCR beta cDNA, and they carried unique molecular identifiers. Each CDR3 protein is one row after TCRdb ran MiXCR on the PCR reads. The repertoire has 350,000 to 450,000 distinct CDR3 sequences, around 37% of them found once; the top ten carry roughly 13%. The sequenced sample consisted of blood. The receptors shown here come from a girl aged 10 to 17 with multiple sclerosis.

This clonotype turned up a few times. This rearrangement joins TRBV6-6 to TRBJ2-5, with a weak D call TRBD2 (7 bases). The length of the CDR3 is 15 residues. Germline V gives CDR1 MNHNY, CDR2 SVGAGI (reference sequence). V lost 0 bases to trimming and J lost 9 bases, with 17 bases between them. This CDR3 is CASSYSGGGPGAQYF. The CDR3 nucleotides are TGTGCCAGCAGTTACTCCGGGGGAGGGCCAGGGGCCCAGTACTTC.

This rearrangement joins TRBV10-3 to TRBJ1-5, with a possible D match to TRBD1 (5 bases). The germline CDR1 and CDR2 sequences are ENHRY and SYGVKD. This CDR3 has 15 residues. V shed 2 bases and J shed 5 bases, with 13 bases lying between them. The CDR3 region has the DNA TGTGCCATCAGTGAGGGGGGACTCGGGCATCAGCCCCAGCATTTT. Translated: CAISEGGLGHQPQHF.

V usage is TRBV27 and J usage is TRBJ1-5; 10 bases are shared with TRBD1. The CDR3 has 17 residues. V lost 5 bases, J lost 7 bases, and 14 bases stayed unmatched. Germline CDR1 and CDR2: MNHEY and SMNVEV (reference sequence). The CDR3 sequence: CASSPYRGTGVGQPQHF. In DNA, the CDR3 is TGTGCCAGCAGTCCCTACCGGGGGACAGGGGTTGGACAGCCCCAGCATTTT.

This clonotype was detected a few times. V and J are TRBV9 and TRBJ1-2; TRBD1 aligns across 7 bases. CDR1 SGDLS and CDR2 YYNGEE come from the germline V gene. The CDR3 is made up of 12 amino acids. The junction had 4 bases not matched to a gene; V was cut back by 7 bases and J by 4 bases. CDR3 protein: CASAGTVYGYTF. CDR3 DNA sequence: TGTGCCAGCGCGGGGACAGTCTATGGCTACACCTTC.

V and J are TRBV28 and TRBJ2-3; 10 bases fit TRBD2. CDR1 and CDR2 (germline): MDHEN, SYDVKM. V was pared by 6 bases and J by 5 bases, with 8 bases of the junction left unmatched. CDR3 length equals 15 residues. Here the CDR3 DNA reads TGTGCCAGCAGCCGCAGCGGGGGGGCCAAAGATACGCAGTATTTT. It yields the protein CASSRSGGAKDTQYF.

V is TRBV7-9 and J is TRBJ2-1; 10 positions agree with TRBD1. Germline lookup yields CDR1 SEHNR and CDR2 FQNEAQ (reference sequence). The J segment lost 0 bases and the V segment lost 5 bases, leaving 7 bases of the junction unmatched. CDR3 length: 17 residues. The CDR3 sequence is CASSLRQGASSYNEQFF. The CDR3 nucleotides are TGTGCCAGCAGCCTCAGACAGGGGGCCAGCTCCTACAATGAGCAGTTCTTC.

The rearrangement links TRBV12-3 or TRBV12-4 to TRBJ2-3, with 7 positions matching TRBD2. Losses at the gene ends were 5 bases for V and 5 bases for J; bases not matched to a gene: 13. The CDR3 has 16 residues. CDR3 bases: TGTGCCAGCAGTCCCTGGGGAAGCGGGGTTGGAGATACGCAGTATTTT. Translation: CASSPWGSGVGDTQYF.

This clonotype has a handful of counts. This sequence joins TRBV12-3 or TRBV12-4 and TRBJ1-1; D unresolved. This CDR3 comprises 14 residues. V lost 7 bases, J lost 5 bases, and 17 bases lay in between. The CDR3 DNA follows: TGTGCCAGCACCCCGTGGGAGGGTGGGACTGAAGCTTTCTTT. This translates into CASTPWEGGTEAFF.

This rearrangement joins TRBV27 to TRBJ1-2; D gene unclear. The germline V and J ends were trimmed by 2 bases and 4 bases, with 11 bases remaining between them. The CDR3 is made up of 14 amino acids. Germline CDR1 reads MNHEY; CDR2 reads SMNVEV (reference sequence). Here the CDR3 reads CASSLGGNVYGYTF. The DNA for the CDR3 is TGTGCCAGCAGTTTAGGAGGGAATGTCTATGGCTACACCTTC.

The chain uses TRBV13 and TRBJ1-5; TRBD1 might be the D (5 bases). The CDR3 is made up of 15 amino acids. The V gene's germline CDR1 is PRHDT and CDR2 FYEKMQ (reference sequence). The V and J ends lost 2 bases and 4 bases respectively, with 12 bases between them. The CDR3 coding sequence is TGTGCCAGCAGCTTAAATGGGGGTAGGAATCAGCCCCAGCATTTT. The encoded protein is CASSLNGGRNQPQHF.

The chain uses TRBV5-1 and TRBJ2-3, with 7 bases that match TRBD1. J lost 7 bases, V lost 0 bases, and 5 bases had no gene match. This CDR3 is built from 14 residues. Germline V gives CDR1 SGHRS, CDR2 YFSETQ. The CDR3 loop reads CASSLEGAANTQYF. As DNA, the CDR3 is TGCGCCAGCAGCTTGGAGGGGGCCGCTAATACGCAGTATTTT.

The chain is built from TRBV12-3 or TRBV12-4 and TRBJ1-6; 9 nucleotides align to TRBD1. Losses at the gene ends were 6 bases for V and 10 bases for J; bases not matched to a gene: 10. The CDR3 loop spans 15 amino acids. The CDR3 sequence is CASSPSGTGRSPLHF. CDR3 in DNA: TGTGCCAGCAGCCCATCCGGGACAGGGCGATCACCCCTCCACTTT.

This clonotype has only a few counts. The chain combines TRBV27 with TRBJ2-1; 15 nucleotides agree with TRBD2. The CDR3 covers 15 residues. V lost 4 bases and J lost 14; bases outside the gene matches: 9. The germline V gene encodes CDR1 MNHEY and CDR2 SMNVEV (reference sequence). CDR3 in amino acids: CASSSRTSGGAEEFF. The CDR3 nucleotides are TGTGCCAGCAGTTCCCGGACTAGCGGGGGGGCCGAGGAGTTCTTC.

The V and J genes are TRBV7-3 and TRBJ1-2; D not certain. Germline CDR1 reads SGHTA; CDR2 reads FQGTGA. V gave up 2 bases and J gave up 6 bases, with 10 bases separating them. The CDR3 runs 13 residues. The CDR3 spells CASSLAPDHGYTF. The CDR3 nucleotides read TGTGCCAGCAGCTTAGCCCCTGACCATGGCTACACCTTC.

This rearrangement joins TRBV20-1 to TRBJ2-1; 10 bases align to TRBD2. The trim removed 5 bases at V and 1 base at J, leaving 14 bases unmatched. Germline CDR1 is DFQATT and CDR2 is SNEGSKA (reference sequence). The CDR3 contains 18 residues. CDR3 sequence: CSAPGNRTSGFSYNEQFF. In nucleotides, the CDR3 is TGCAGTGCTCCCGGAAATAGGACTAGCGGTTTTTCCTACAATGAGCAGTTCTTC.

Written as DNA, the CDR3 is TGTGCCAGCAGCTTGGACAAGGGGCGGCATAATTCACCCCTCCACTTT. Amino acid sequence: CASSLDKGRHNSPLHF. V usage is TRBV5-5 and J usage is TRBJ1-6; D may be TRBD1 (5 bases). This CDR3 is built from 16 residues. Germline loops: CDR1 SGHKS, CDR2 YYEKEE (reference sequence). Trimming left V 0 bases short and J 5 bases short, with 12 bases between.